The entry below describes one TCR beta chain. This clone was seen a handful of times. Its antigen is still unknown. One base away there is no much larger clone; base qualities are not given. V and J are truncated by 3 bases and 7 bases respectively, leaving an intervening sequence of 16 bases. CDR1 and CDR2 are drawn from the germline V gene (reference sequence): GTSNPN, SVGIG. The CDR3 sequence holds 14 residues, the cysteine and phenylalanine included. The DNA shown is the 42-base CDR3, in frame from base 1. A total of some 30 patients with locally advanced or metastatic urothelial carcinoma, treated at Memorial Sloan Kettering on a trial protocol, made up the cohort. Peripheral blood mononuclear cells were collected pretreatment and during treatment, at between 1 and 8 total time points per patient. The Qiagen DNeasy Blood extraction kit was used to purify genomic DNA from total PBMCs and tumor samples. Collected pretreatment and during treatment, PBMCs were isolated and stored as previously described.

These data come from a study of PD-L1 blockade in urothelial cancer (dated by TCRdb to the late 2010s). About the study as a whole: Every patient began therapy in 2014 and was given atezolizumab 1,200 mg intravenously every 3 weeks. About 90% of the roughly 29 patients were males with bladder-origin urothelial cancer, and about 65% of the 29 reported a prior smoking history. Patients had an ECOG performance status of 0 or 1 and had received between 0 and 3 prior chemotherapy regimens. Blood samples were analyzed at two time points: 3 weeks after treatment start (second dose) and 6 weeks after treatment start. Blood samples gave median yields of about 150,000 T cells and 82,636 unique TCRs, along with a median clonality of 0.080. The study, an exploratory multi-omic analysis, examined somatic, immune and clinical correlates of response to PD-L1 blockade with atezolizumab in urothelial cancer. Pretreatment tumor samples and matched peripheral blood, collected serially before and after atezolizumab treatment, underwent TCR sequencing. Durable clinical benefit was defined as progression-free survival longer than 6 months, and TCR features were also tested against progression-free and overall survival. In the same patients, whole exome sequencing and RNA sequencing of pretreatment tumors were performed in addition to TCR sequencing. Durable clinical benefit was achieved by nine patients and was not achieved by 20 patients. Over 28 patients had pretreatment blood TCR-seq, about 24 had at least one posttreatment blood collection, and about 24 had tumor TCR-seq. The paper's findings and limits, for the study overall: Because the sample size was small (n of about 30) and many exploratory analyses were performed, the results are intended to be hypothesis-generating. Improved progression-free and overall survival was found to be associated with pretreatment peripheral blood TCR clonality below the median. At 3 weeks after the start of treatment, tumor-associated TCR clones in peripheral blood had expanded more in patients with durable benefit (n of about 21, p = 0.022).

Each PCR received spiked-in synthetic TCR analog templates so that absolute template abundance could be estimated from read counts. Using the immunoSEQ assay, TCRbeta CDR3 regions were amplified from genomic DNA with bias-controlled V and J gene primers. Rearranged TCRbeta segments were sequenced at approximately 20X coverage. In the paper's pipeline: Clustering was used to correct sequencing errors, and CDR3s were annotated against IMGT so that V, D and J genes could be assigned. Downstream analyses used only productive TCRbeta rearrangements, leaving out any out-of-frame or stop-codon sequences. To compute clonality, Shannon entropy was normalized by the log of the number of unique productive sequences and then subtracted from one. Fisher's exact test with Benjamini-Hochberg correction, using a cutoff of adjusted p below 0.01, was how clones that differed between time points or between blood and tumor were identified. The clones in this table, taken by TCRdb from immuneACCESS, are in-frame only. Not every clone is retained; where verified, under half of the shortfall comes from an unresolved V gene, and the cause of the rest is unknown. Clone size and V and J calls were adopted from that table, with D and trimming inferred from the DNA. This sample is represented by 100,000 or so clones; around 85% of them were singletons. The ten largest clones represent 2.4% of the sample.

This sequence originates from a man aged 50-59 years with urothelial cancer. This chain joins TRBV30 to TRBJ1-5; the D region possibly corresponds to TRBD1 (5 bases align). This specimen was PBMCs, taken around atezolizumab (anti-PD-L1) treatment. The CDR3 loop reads CAWSTTGGWQPQHF. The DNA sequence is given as TGTGCCTGGAGCACAACGGGGGGGTGGCAGCCCCAGCATTTT.